Presented here are 15 T cell receptor beta chains from one specimen sequenced in a study of blood T cell repertoires in COVID-19. Clones were sequenced by immunoSEQ multiplex PCR, and TCRdb holds only the in-frame ones, with some missing. The sample has roughly 68,000 clones; roughly nine tenths are singletons. What was sequenced was peripheral blood. The receptor source for this set is a woman in her fifties or sixties with active COVID-19.

The rearrangement links TRBV5-6 to TRBJ2-3; TRBD1 is a possible D gene (5 bases). This CDR3 comprises 16 residues. V lost 0 bases, J lost 1 base, and 12 bases lay in between. The germline CDR1 and CDR2 sequences are SGHDT and YYEEEE. The DNA for the CDR3 is TGTGCCAGCAGCTTGGAGGGGCGGACGCGCACAGATACGCAGTATTTT. Amino acids: CASSLEGRTRTDTQYF.

The chain links TRBV12-3 or TRBV12-4 to TRBJ2-7; a weak D match, TRBD1 (6 bases). The CDR3 covers 13 residues. V lost 8 bases to trimming and J lost 6 bases, with 17 bases between them. This CDR3 is CASSQTGRAEQYF. CDR3 nucleotide sequence: TGTGCCAGCTCTCAGACAGGTAGAGCCGAGCAGTACTTC.

There are a few counts of this clone. The chain joins TRBV7-3 to TRBJ2-2; D might be TRBD1 (6 bases). Germline V gene data show CDR1 as SGHTA and CDR2 as FQGTGA. This CDR3 has 15 amino acids. Trimming took 2 bases from V and 0 from J, leaving 7 bases between them. The CDR3 sequence: CASSLQGSNTGELFF. The CDR3 bases are TGTGCCAGCAGCTTACAGGGGTCGAACACCGGGGAGCTGTTTTTT.

This clone was picked up a small number of times. This sequence joins TRBV7-9 and TRBJ2-7; 9 bases match TRBD2. Germline V gene sequence: CDR1 SEHNR, CDR2 FQNEAQ (reference sequence). The CDR3 totals 17 residues. V lost 3 bases and J lost 2; bases outside the gene matches: 11. The DNA of the CDR3 is TGTGCCAGCAGCTTTGCGCGGGAGGGCCATGGCCCCTACGAGCAGTACTTC. As protein: CASSFAREGHGPYEQYF. The whole variable domain, filled in from reference TRBV7-9 and TRBJ2-7, reads DTGVSQNPRHKITKRGQNVTFRCDPISEHNRLYWYRQTLGQGPEFLTYFQNEAQLEKSRLLSDRFSAERPKGSFSTLEIQRTEQGDSAMYLCASSFAREGHGPYEQYFGPGTRLTVT.

This sequence joins TRBV5-1 and TRBJ2-6; D unresolved. This CDR3 has 14 amino acids. Germline values: CDR1 SGHRS, CDR2 YFSETQ. V was clipped by 2 bases and J by 2 bases, with 5 bases between them. The CDR3 DNA sequence: TGCGCCAGCAGCTTCGGTACTGGGGCCAACGTCCTGACTTTC. Translated: CASSFGTGANVLTF.

The rearrangement joins TRBV7-9 to TRBJ1-1; 9 bases map to TRBD1. Per the germline V gene, CDR1 is SEHNR and CDR2 is FQNEAQ (reference sequence). CDR3 length: 15 amino acids. V lost 8 bases to trimming and J lost 3 bases; unmatched junction nucleotides: 10. CDR3 DNA: TGTGCCAGCGGGCCCATGGACAGGGGACACACTGAAGCTTTCTTT. It encodes CASGPMDRGHTEAFF.

This chain links TRBV5-1 with TRBJ2-7; TRBD1 agrees at 9 bases. The ends lost 2 bases at V and 5 bases at J; junction bases unmatched: 8. Per the germline V gene, CDR1 is SGHRS and CDR2 is YFSETQ. CDR3 length: 15 amino acids. The CDR3 spells CASSFEDRGLNEQYF. CDR3 sequence (DNA): TGCGCCAGCAGCTTTGAGGACAGGGGCCTCAACGAGCAGTACTTC.

This clone occurred a few times. Other nucleotide sequences in the sample specify the same CDR3. CDR3 nucleotide sequence: TGTGCCAGTAGTATCGAGGGGGCCTCCTACAATGAGCAGTTCTTC. This encodes CASSIEGASYNEQFF. V usage is TRBV19 and J usage is TRBJ2-1; the match to TRBD1 covers 7 bases. The CDR3 is 15 residues long. Trimming at V came to 3 bases and at J to 0 bases, leaving 2 bases not matched to a gene. The germline CDR1 and CDR2 sequences are LNHDA and SQIVND (reference sequence).

The CDR3 region has the DNA TGTGCCAGCAGTAAGGTATTTGAGGATAATGAAAAACTGTTTTTT. Its protein product is CASSKVFEDNEKLFF. The rearrangement uses TRBV7-9 and TRBJ1-4; no clear D. The V gene lost 6 bases and the J gene lost 4 bases, with 15 bases spanning the gap. The germline gives CDR1 SEHNR, CDR2 FQNEAQ (reference sequence). This CDR3 has 15 amino acids.

The chain employs TRBV27 and TRBJ2-1; possibly TRBD2 for D (6 bases). This CDR3 has 17 residues. With 0 bases removed from V and 3 bases from J, the gap between germline ends came to 15 bases. Germline CDR1 and CDR2: MNHEY and SMNVEV (reference sequence). The CDR3 nucleotides read TGTGCCAGCAGTTTATCAGCCCGAGGACTATTCTACAATGAGCAGTTCTTC. Encoded protein: CASSLSARGLFYNEQFF.

The rearrangement joins TRBV10-2 to TRBJ1-6; unclear D gene. The CDR3 runs to 13 residues. V gave up 6 bases and J gave up 8 bases, with 11 bases separating them. CDR1 is WSHSY and CDR2 is SAAADI in the germline V gene. The CDR3 sequence is CASRAGFDSPLHF. CDR3 sequence (DNA): TGCGCCAGCAGAGCGGGTTTCGATTCACCCCTCCACTTT.

The sample holds one count of this clone. The rearrangement links TRBV7-3 to TRBJ2-2, with 10 bases aligning to TRBD2. V trimming: 7 bases; J trimming: 7 bases; junction bases outside the gene matches: 9. From germline, CDR1 is SGHTA and CDR2 FQGTGA. This CDR3 is 15 amino acids long. The CDR3 sequence: CASKASGSPNGELFF. The CDR3 region has the DNA TGTGCCAGCAAAGCTAGCGGGAGTCCCAACGGGGAGCTGTTTTTT.

J is TRBJ2-1 and V is TRBV7-9, with 12 bases fitting TRBD2. The CDR3 consists of 16 residues. CDR1 is SEHNR, CDR2 FQNEAQ, per germline (reference sequence). With 5 bases clipped from V and 8 bases from J, the junction kept 10 bases outside the gene matches. The CDR3 nucleotides are TGTGCCAGCAGCAGCAGACTAGCGGGAGAAGAGGATGAGCAGTTCTTC. It is translated as CASSSRLAGEEDEQFF.

The chain is built from TRBV4-1 and TRBJ2-2; possibly TRBD2 for D (5 bases). CDR3 length: 17 residues. The germline V gene has CDR1 MGHRA and CDR2 YSYEKL. Trimming shortened V by 0 bases and J by 1 base, and 12 bases separated the two germline ends. The DNA of the CDR3 is TGCGCCAGCAGCCAAGAGGTAGGACTTAAGAACACCGGGGAGCTGTTTTTT. This codes for CASSQEVGLKNTGELFF.

V and J are TRBV11-2 and TRBJ1-2, with 8 positions matching TRBD1. The germline V gene encodes CDR1 SGHAT and CDR2 FQNNGV. V was pared by 5 bases and J by 8 bases, with 7 bases of the junction left unmatched. The CDR3 length is 13 residues. The chain's CDR3 is CASSPRTGWGYTF. In DNA form, the CDR3 reads TGTGCCAGCAGCCCTAGGACAGGGTGGGGCTACACCTTC. Supplemented by reference TRBV11-2 and TRBJ1-2, the full variable domain reads EAGVAQSPRYKIIEKRQSVAFWCNPISGHATLYWYQQILGQGPKLLIQFQNNGVVDDSQLPKDRFSAERLKGVDSTLKIQPAKLEDSAVYLCASSPRTGWGYTFGSGTRLTVV.